This passage covers 16 T cell receptor beta chains from one sample sequenced in a study of human CD4 T cells and Enterobacteriaceae. Clones were sequenced by immunoSEQ multiplex PCR, and TCRdb holds only the in-frame ones, with some missing. Of approximately 26,000 clones listed, 80% to 90% were seen once; the top ten hold around 0.96%. The memory gate held CD4+ cells that were not CD45RA+CCR7+CD95- naive cells, over 95% pure. The sample was memory CD4+ T cells from blood. Receptors were obtained from a human donor in good health.

This sequence joins TRBV6-1 and TRBJ2-7, with D unclear. This CDR3 has 14 residues. The germline CDR1 and CDR2 sequences are MNHNS and SASEGT. Deletions cut 5 bases from V and 0 bases from J, with 11 bases between. The CDR3 DNA follows: TGTGCCAGCAGTTCCCAATTAAGCTCCTACGAGCAGTACTTC. Its translation is CASSSQLSSYEQYF.

This rearrangement joins TRBV9 to TRBJ2-3; D unclear. CDR3 length equals 15 residues. The V gene's germline CDR1 is SGDLS and CDR2 YYNGEE. Trimming pared 1 base from V and 0 bases from J, leaving 9 bases between. In nucleotides, the CDR3 is TGTGCCAGCAGCGTATGGGTGGGGAGCACAGATACGCAGTATTTT. Its protein product is CASSVWVGSTDTQYF. Filled out from reference TRBV9 and TRBJ2-3, the complete variable domain reads DSGVTQTPKHLITATGQRVTLRCSPRSGDLSVYWYQQSLDQGLQFLIQYYNGEERAKGNILERFSAQQFPDLHSELNLSSLELGDSALYFCASSVWVGSTDTQYFGPGTRLTVL.

V and J are TRBV7-8 and TRBJ1-2, with 7 bases that match TRBD1. The germline gives CDR1 SGHVS, CDR2 FQNEAQ. This CDR3 is 15 amino acids long. Losses at the gene ends were 1 base for V and 8 bases for J; bases not matched to a gene: 10. The CDR3 coding sequence is TGTGCCAGCAGCTTAGGATTCGACAGGGCTCCCGGCTACACCTTC. Encoded protein: CASSLGFDRAPGYTF. Variable domain in full (rest from reference TRBV7-8 and TRBJ1-2): GAGVSQSPRYKVAKRGQDVALRCDPISGHVSLFWYQQALGQGPEFLTYFQNEAQLDKSGLPSDRFFAERPEGSVSTLKIQRTQQEDSAVYLCASSLGFDRAPGYTFGSGTRLTVV.

This clone came up once. J is TRBJ1-2 and V is TRBV5-5, with D possibly TRBD1 on 5 matching bases. Germline CDR1 SGHKS, CDR2 YYEKEE (reference sequence). This CDR3 is 15 amino acids long. Deletions cut 1 base from V and 4 bases from J, with 14 bases between. This CDR3 reads CASSLSSGSAYGYTF. The CDR3 nucleotides are TGTGCCAGCAGCTTGTCTTCAGGGTCCGCCTATGGCTACACCTTC.

In nucleotides, the CDR3 is TGTGCCAGCTCACGGGACAGGCCGTCGGATCGTTCAGGGGAAAAACTGTTTTTT. This translates into CASSRDRPSDRSGEKLFF. The V call is TRBV18, the J call TRBJ1-4, with TRBD1 matching 8 bases. CDR1 KGHSH and CDR2 LQKENI come from the germline V gene. Germline trimming cut 4 bases from V and 8 bases from J; bases unmatched to any gene: 18. The CDR3 consists of 18 residues.

The chain links TRBV2 to TRBJ2-1; possibly TRBD1 for D (6 bases). Trimming took off 6 bases at V and 5 bases at J, with 14 bases between the two ends. Germline lookup yields CDR1 SNHLY and CDR2 FYNNEI. The CDR3 is 14 residues long. CDR3 loop: CASRLDRLHNEQFF. The CDR3, as DNA: TGTGCCAGCAGGTTAGACAGGTTGCACAATGAGCAGTTCTTC.

The rearrangement joins TRBV10-2 to TRBJ1-1; tentatively, D is TRBD1 (5 bases). V dropped 8 bases and J dropped 5 bases, with 21 bases sitting between them. The CDR3 runs to 15 residues. Germline values: CDR1 WSHSY, CDR2 SAAADI. The CDR3 DNA is TGCGCCAGCGAGCGAGGAATGGGGGGTGGGACTGAAGCTTTCTTT. Amino acids: CASERGMGGGTEAFF.

The V call is TRBV27, the J call TRBJ2-2; no clear D. The germline V gene has CDR1 MNHEY and CDR2 SMNVEV (reference sequence). The CDR3 loop spans 19 amino acids. Trimming removed 8 bases from V and 2 bases from J, with 27 bases in between. This chain's CDR3 is CASRPPPIPGSVNTGELFF. The CDR3, as DNA: TGTGCCAGCCGGCCTCCCCCGATACCTGGATCGGTTAACACCGGGGAGCTGTTTTTT.

The V call is TRBV7-9, the J call TRBJ2-7; 10 nucleotides line up with TRBD2. With 6 bases clipped from V and 0 bases from J, the junction kept 2 bases outside the gene matches. The CDR3 consists of 14 residues. Germline V gives CDR1 SEHNR, CDR2 FQNEAQ (reference sequence). The CDR3 is CASSGLAASYEQYF. In DNA, the CDR3 is TGTGCCAGCAGTGGACTAGCGGCCTCCTACGAGCAGTACTTC.

In DNA, the CDR3 is TGTGCCAGCGTACGGGGGTTTGGACAGGGACACTATGGCTACACCTTC. Translation: CASVRGFGQGHYGYTF. The rearrangement uses TRBV28 and TRBJ1-2, with TRBD1 matching 8 bases. After removal of 8 bases from V and 3 bases from J, the junction contained 14 bases not matched to a gene. Germline V lookup: CDR1 MDHEN, CDR2 SYDVKM. The CDR3 has 16 residues.

This rearrangement joins TRBV6-1 to TRBJ2-1, with TRBD2 matching over 9 bases. Germline lookup yields CDR1 MNHNS and CDR2 SASEGT. The CDR3 contains 16 residues. V shed 2 bases, J shed 6 bases, and the junction held 8 bases outside the gene matches. The CDR3 region is CASSESLSGGFNEQFF. In DNA form, the CDR3 reads TGTGCCAGCAGTGAAAGTCTTAGCGGGGGATTCAATGAGCAGTTCTTC.

CDR3 DNA sequence: TGTGCCAGCAGCTCGGACGGTTATGAAAAACTGTTTTTT. Protein: CASSSDGYEKLFF. The J gene is TRBJ1-4, the V gene TRBV7-9, with no clear D. This CDR3 region has 13 residues. V gave up 4 bases and J gave up 6 bases, with 9 bases separating them. Germline assignment: CDR1 SEHNR and CDR2 FQNEAQ (reference sequence).

The CDR3 sequence: CASTKGLAASTDTQYF. CDR3 in DNA: TGTGCCAGCACTAAGGGACTAGCGGCTAGCACAGATACGCAGTATTTT. This rearrangement joins TRBV6-6 to TRBJ2-3; 11 nucleotides line up with TRBD2. With V trimmed by 7 bases and J by 0 bases, 6 bases remained unmatched. CDR3 length: 16 residues. Germline V gives CDR1 MNHNY, CDR2 SVGAGI (reference sequence).

The chain carries TRBV5-1 and TRBJ2-2; D not resolved. The V and J ends lost 0 bases and 2 bases respectively, with 5 bases between them. Germline V gene lookup returns CDR1 SGHRS and CDR2 YFSETQ. This CDR3 has 14 residues. This CDR3 is CASSLAANTGELFF. The CDR3 region has the DNA TGCGCCAGCAGCTTGGCAGCTAACACCGGGGAGCTGTTTTTT.

The CDR3 loop reads CASSDKAENEQFF. CDR3 coding DNA: TGTGCCAGCAGTGATAAGGCGGAGAATGAGCAGTTCTTC. This chain joins TRBV6-4 and TRBJ2-1; D remains unclear. In germline, CDR1 is MRHNA, CDR2 SNTAGT. V was shortened by 3 bases and J by 7 bases, with 10 bases between the two germline ends. The CDR3 has 13 residues.

This chain joins TRBV29-1 and TRBJ2-2, with D possibly matching TRBD2 (6 bases). The germline V gene has CDR1 SQVTM and CDR2 ANQGSEA. V gave up 4 bases and J gave up 0 bases, with 9 bases separating them. CDR3 length: 14 residues. The CDR3 region is CSVVREANTGELFF. The CDR3 nucleotides are TGCAGCGTTGTGCGGGAAGCGAACACCGGGGAGCTGTTTTTT.